These 26 T cell receptor beta chains came from one sample sequenced in a study of early T cells in non-severe SARS-CoV-2 infection. TCRdb recomputed calls from the 5' RACE reads with MiXCR, one row per CDR3 protein. The sample lists 95,000 to 110,000 distinct CDR3 sequences, over 8.5% seen once, with approximately 7.3% in the top ten. What was sequenced was whole blood. The receptor source for this set is an adult who was a healthcare worker with PCR-confirmed SARS-CoV-2 infection or an uninfected control (not recorded which).

J is TRBJ1-1 and V is TRBV7-9; D gene unclear. The CDR3 sequence is 16 residues long. The germline CDR1 and CDR2 sequences are SEHNR and FQNEAQ (reference sequence). The V end lost 6 bases, the J end lost 0 bases, and 17 bases lay between the germline ends. In DNA form, the CDR3 reads TGTGCCAGCAGGTTACGCGATACAAGCATGAACACTGAAGCTTTCTTT. Its protein product is CASRLRDTSMNTEAFF.

In this sample, this clonotype turned up a few times. V is TRBV6-1 and J is TRBJ2-1; D ambiguous. The CDR3 sequence is 13 residues long. The germline V and J ends were trimmed by 0 bases and 7 bases, with 7 bases remaining between them. In germline, CDR1 is MNHNS, CDR2 SASEGT. The CDR3 reads CASSEANRNEQFF. In nucleotides, the CDR3 is TGTGCCAGCAGTGAAGCGAATAGGAATGAGCAGTTCTTC.

In this sample, this clonotype turned up a few times. This sequence joins TRBV11-2 and TRBJ1-4, with 10 bases matching TRBD1. The germline V gene has CDR1 SGHAT and CDR2 FQNNGV. Trimming took 5 bases from V and 10 from J; bases not matched to a gene: 10. The CDR3 contains 15 residues. This CDR3 is CASSRAGTGERKLFF. The CDR3 DNA is TGTGCCAGCAGCCGGGCCGGGACAGGGGAGCGAAAACTGTTTTTT.

Comments on this clonotype: It may be a read error: a sequence one base away is much more abundant. The conserved phenylalanine or tryptophan is not found at the CDR3 terminus, so this likely reflects a read error. The J gene is TRBJ1-1, the V gene TRBV6-2 or TRBV6-3; the D gene is possibly TRBD1 (6 bases). Trimming took 6 bases from V and 8 from J, leaving 16 bases between them. Germline lookup yields CDR1 MNHEY and CDR2 SVGEGT. The CDR3 extends over 13 amino acids. CDR3 residues: CASSPGQPGEAFS. CDR3 DNA sequence: TGTGCCAGCAGCCCTGGACAGCCAGGAGAAGCTTTCTCT.

The chain couples TRBV18 to TRBJ2-7; the match to TRBD1 covers 8 bases. The V gene's germline CDR1 is KGHSH and CDR2 LQKENI. After removal of 3 bases from V and 6 bases from J, the junction contained 7 bases not matched to a gene. The CDR3 is 14 residues long. The CDR3 here is CASSPRQGKGEQYF. The CDR3 coding sequence is TGTGCCAGCTCACCGAGACAGGGGAAAGGCGAGCAGTACTTC. Full variable domain (missing parts from reference TRBV18 and TRBJ2-7): NAGVMQNPRHLVRRRGQEARLRCSPMKGHSHVYWYRQLPEEGLKFMVYLQKENIIDESGMPKERFSAEFPKEGPSILRIQQVVRGDSAAYFCASSPRQGKGEQYFGPGTRLTVT.

The chain employs TRBV7-9 and TRBJ2-2; D remains ambiguous. Germline V gene sequence: CDR1 SEHNR, CDR2 FQNEAQ (reference sequence). This CDR3 comprises 11 residues. V gave up 5 bases and J gave up 4 bases, with 2 bases separating them. CDR3 region: CASSRTGELFF. The CDR3 nucleotides are TGTGCCAGCAGCCGCACCGGGGAGCTGTTTTTT.

The chain has TRBV2 and TRBJ2-7, with D maybe TRBD2 (5 bases). CDR1 and CDR2 from the germline V gene are SNHLY and FYNNEI. CDR3 length: 14 residues. V lost 4 bases and J 3 bases, leaving 13 bases between the germline ends. The CDR3 DNA reads TGTGCCAGCAGTGCCCGGACTGGTCACTACGAGCAGTACTTC. Protein sequence: CASSARTGHYEQYF.

This clonotype has a handful of counts. The chain couples TRBV20-1 to TRBJ2-7; the D is unclear. V lost 3 bases and J lost 2, with 11 bases in between. From germline, CDR1 is DFQATT and CDR2 SNEGSKA (reference sequence). This CDR3 region has 13 residues. In DNA, the CDR3 is TGCAGTGCTAGTTCCGTCTTAACCTACGAGCAGTACTTC. Translated: CSASSVLTYEQYF.

In its sample, this clonotype was seen a few times. The chain has TRBV28 and TRBJ2-7; 9 bases are a match to TRBD1. Germline V gives CDR1 MDHEN, CDR2 SYDVKM. The CDR3 is made up of 15 amino acids. Germline trimming cut 10 bases from V and 6 bases from J; bases unmatched to any gene: 16. CDR3 loop: CATLPPGQGGGEQYF. The CDR3 nucleotides read TGTGCCACCCTCCCCCCGGGACAGGGCGGCGGCGAGCAGTACTTC.

The chain recombines TRBV18 with TRBJ2-1; 13 bases fit TRBD2. CDR1 and CDR2 (germline): KGHSH, LQKENI. J lost 1 base, V lost 0 bases, and 6 bases had no gene match. The CDR3 sequence is 19 residues long. This CDR3 is CASSPPRLAGGRSYNEQFF. Written as DNA, the CDR3 is TGTGCCAGCTCACCACCGAGACTAGCGGGAGGAAGGTCCTACAATGAGCAGTTCTTC. Full variable domain (remainder filled in from reference TRBV18 and TRBJ2-1): NAGVMQNPRHLVRRRGQEARLRCSPMKGHSHVYWYRQLPEEGLKFMVYLQKENIIDESGMPKERFSAEFPKEGPSILRIQQVVRGDSAAYFCASSPPRLAGGRSYNEQFFGPGTRLTVL.

This clonotype was observed at least ten times. V usage is TRBV21-1 and J usage is TRBJ1-5; the table's D call of TRBD1 was not tested on the DNA. TRBV21-1 is a documented pseudogene. CDR3 length: 18 residues. The CDR3 nucleotides are TGTGCCAGCAGCAAATACGCCGGGACAGGGATGTGCGCGCAGCCCCAGCATTTT. Translation: CASSKYAGTGMCAQPQHF.

At least ten counts were recorded for this clonotype. J is TRBJ1-5 and V is TRBV20-1; D remains unclear. V lost 0 bases and J 5 bases, leaving 17 bases between the germline ends. Per the germline V gene, CDR1 is DFQATT and CDR2 is SNEGSKA (reference sequence). The CDR3 has 16 amino acids. DNA for the CDR3: TGCAGTGCTAGAGATCGGTTGTCCAGCTCCCATCAGCCCCAGCATTTT. As protein: CSARDRLSSSHQPQHF.

This clonotype was picked up a small number of times. The rearrangement joins TRBV6-6 to TRBJ2-2; weak D call: TRBD2 (6 bases). The CDR3 length is 15 residues. From germline, CDR1 is MNHNY and CDR2 SVGAGI (reference sequence). V was trimmed by 6 bases and J by 2 bases, leaving 13 bases between them. CDR3 amino acids: CASRVRDSNTGELFF. The CDR3 DNA reads TGTGCCAGCAGAGTCCGGGACTCAAACACCGGGGAGCTGTTTTTT.

The chain employs TRBV18 and TRBJ2-2; D gene uncertain. Trimming stripped 8 bases from V and 3 bases from J, with 13 bases between. Germline CDR1 reads KGHSH; CDR2 reads LQKENI. The CDR3 totals 14 residues. The CDR3 spells CASARLADTGELFF. As DNA, the CDR3 is TGTGCCAGCGCCCGTTTGGCGGACACCGGGGAGCTGTTTTTT.

The V and J genes are TRBV11-2 and TRBJ2-1; 9 nucleotides align to TRBD2. The CDR3 has 19 residues. J was trimmed by 3 bases and V by 2 bases; bases with no gene match: 14. The germline V gene has CDR1 SGHAT and CDR2 FQNNGV. CDR3 protein: CASSLQGGLGLAIYNEQFF. The CDR3 nucleotides are TGTGCCAGCAGCTTACAAGGGGGCTTGGGACTAGCTATCTACAATGAGCAGTTCTTC. Full variable domain (outside the CDR3, taken from reference TRBV11-2 and TRBJ2-1): EAGVAQSPRYKIIEKRQSVAFWCNPISGHATLYWYQQILGQGPKLLIQFQNNGVVDDSQLPKDRFSAERLKGVDSTLKIQPAKLEDSAVYLCASSLQGGLGLAIYNEQFFGPGTRLTVL.

This clonotype has just a few counts. The gene calls are TRBV9 and TRBJ2-1; 13 positions agree with TRBD2. Germline CDR1 reads SGDLS; CDR2 reads YYNGEE. Trimming cost V 4 bases and J 10 bases; bases outside gene matches: 8. The CDR3 is made up of 15 amino acids. The CDR3 reads CASSTGTSGTREQFF. The CDR3 DNA reads TGTGCCAGCAGCACAGGGACTAGCGGGACCCGAGAGCAGTTCTTC.

This clonotype was detected a few times. The genes are TRBV5-1 and TRBJ2-1; D ambiguous. Trimming cost V 0 bases and J 9 bases, with 16 bases left between them. The CDR3 consists of 15 residues. Germline V gene data show CDR1 as SGHRS and CDR2 as YFSETQ. The CDR3 region is CASSLGEQMYSEQFF. The CDR3 DNA is TGCGCCAGCAGCTTGGGGGAACAGATGTATAGTGAGCAGTTCTTC.

This clonotype was observed many times. The chain has TRBV4-1 and TRBJ2-3; TRBD2 matches 7 bases. The CDR3 spans 17 residues. The J segment lost 3 bases and the V segment lost 1 base, leaving 10 bases of the junction unmatched. Germline loops: CDR1 MGHRA, CDR2 YSYEKL. The CDR3 DNA is TGCGCCAGCAGCCAAGTGTTGCGGCTAGCGGAAACAGATACGCAGTATTTT. This sequence encodes CASSQVLRLAETDTQYF.

This rearrangement joins TRBV4-3 to TRBJ2-2; no definite D call. V was trimmed by 1 base and J by 1 base, leaving 13 bases between them. The CDR3 contains 17 residues. CDR1 is LGHNA, CDR2 YSLEER, per germline. The CDR3 sequence is CASSQVLNVENTGELFF. As DNA, the CDR3 is TGCGCCAGCAGCCAAGTGCTCAATGTTGAGAACACCGGGGAGCTGTTTTTT.

This clonotype was seen a handful of times. This chain joins TRBV6-5 and TRBJ2-3; D gene unclear. The V end was cut by 4 bases, the J end by 5 bases, with 10 bases between. The length of the CDR3 is 13 residues. The V gene's germline CDR1 is MNHEY and CDR2 SVGAGI. Written as DNA, the CDR3 is TGTGCCAGCAGTTCGCCTAGGGAAGATACGCAGTATTTT. Translating it yields CASSSPREDTQYF.

This clonotype was observed a handful of times. The genes are TRBV11-2 and TRBJ1-5; D ambiguous. This CDR3 has 15 amino acids. With 1 base removed from V and 4 bases from J, the gap between germline ends came to 11 bases. Germline V lookup: CDR1 SGHAT, CDR2 FQNNGV. The CDR3 sequence is CASSLGPDHNQPQHF. The CDR3 region has the DNA TGTGCCAGCAGCTTAGGTCCGGACCATAATCAGCCCCAGCATTTT.

The chain carries TRBV7-2 and TRBJ2-5; maybe TRBD2 (5 bases). This CDR3 has 15 residues. The germline gives CDR1 SGHTA, CDR2 FQGNSA. V lost 4 bases and J 2 bases, leaving 14 bases between the germline ends. CDR3 DNA sequence: TGTGCCAGCAGCTCCGTCGGGCTAGCTCAAGAGACCCAGTACTTC. This codes for CASSSVGLAQETQYF.

This clonotype has just a few counts. The CDR3 loop is CASSIAGSGTYEQYF. CDR3 coding DNA: TGTGCCAGCAGTATAGCCGGCAGTGGTACCTACGAGCAGTACTTC. This chain connects TRBV28 to TRBJ2-7, with unresolved D. Per the germline V gene, CDR1 is MDHEN and CDR2 is SYDVKM. Trimming removed 5 bases from V and 2 bases from J, with 16 bases in between. This CDR3 has 15 amino acids.

CDR3 sequence (DNA): TGCGCCAGCAGCACTAGAGGGGCGGGAGGGCCGTCAGATACGCAGTATTTT. Translated, it gives CASSTRGAGGPSDTQYF. The chain recombines TRBV5-1 with TRBJ2-3; 9 nucleotides agree with TRBD2. The CDR3 length is 17 residues. J lost 4 bases, V lost 4 bases, and 13 bases had no gene match. Germline loops: CDR1 SGHRS, CDR2 YFSETQ.

V gene TRBV30 combines with J gene TRBJ2-1; 15 bases are a match to TRBD2. Trimming cost V 5 bases and J 4 bases; bases outside gene matches: 0. The germline V gene has CDR1 GTSNPN and CDR2 SVGIG (reference sequence). This CDR3 spans 14 amino acids. Here the CDR3 reads CAWGLAGGYNEQFF. CDR3 in DNA: TGTGCCTGGGGACTAGCGGGAGGGTACAATGAGCAGTTCTTC.

The chain employs TRBV7-8 and TRBJ1-1; 9 bases agree with TRBD1. CDR3 size: 14 residues. The germline gives CDR1 SGHVS, CDR2 FQNEAQ. V dropped 7 bases and J dropped 0; count of bases not matched to a gene: 3. The CDR3 DNA is TGTGCCAGCACCGGGACAGGGATGAACACTGAAGCTTTCTTT. This encodes CASTGTGMNTEAFF.